The rows below give T cell receptor beta chains drawn from one sample of a study of cytomegalovirus exposure and HLA in healthy donors. The data were produced by immunoSEQ multiplex PCR, yet TCRdb's version contains in-frame clones alone and is incomplete. Found here are under 200,000 clones, 85% of them singletons; the top ten hold 2% to 3%. Sequenced material: PBMCs. The receptors shown here come from a man aged 30 to 45 in good health and CMV-seropositive. CDR3s leave out the opening cysteine and the closing phenylalanine or tryptophan.

TRBJ1-1 | TRBV5-1 | ASSLAGVREGAF
TRBJ2-1 | TRBV18 | ASSPGLAGLNEQF
TRBJ2-3 | TRBV7-3 | ASSFTGYDTQY
TRBJ2-2 | TRBV5-1 | ASSTDRNTGELF
TRBJ2-7 | TRBV19 | ASSIAGGWGEQY
TRBJ2-2 | TRBV6-4 | ASSAGNTGELF
TRBJ1-2 | TRBV4-3 | ASSQDRGGPLGYT
TRBJ2-5 | TRBV5-4 | ASSLAGIGETQY
TRBJ1-1 | TRBV7-3 | ASSFNRGREAF
TRBJ2-5 | TRBV6-6 | ASSYPQQGRQETQY
TRBJ1-2 | TRBV11-3 | ASSSRQDNYGYT
TRBJ1-5 | TRBV19 | ASSRGLPPRTGSNQPQH
TRBJ2-5 | TRBV29-1 | SATTSGQETQY
TRBJ2-1 | TRBV6-4 | ASSDSGTSGYNEQF
TRBJ2-1 | TRBV4-1 | ASSQEPGTSEEDEQF
TRBJ1-5 | TRBV7-9 | ASSLAGAEAQH
TRBJ1-5 | TRBV6-1 | ASSEVGGANQPQH
TRBJ2-7 | TRBV27 | ASSSIGLVGYEQY
TRBJ2-3 | TRBV27 | ASSLQRTGGSTDTQY
TRBJ1-3 | TRBV5-1 | ASSLGPQGASTGNTIY
TRBJ2-7 | TRBV19 | ASSIAGTVYEQY
TRBJ1-2 | TRBV7-9 | ASSRLGRGYT
TRBJ2-1 | TRBV4-3 | ASSQGLPREPYNEQF
TRBJ2-1 | TRBV18 | ASSPGEREGLSMF
TRBJ2-5 | TRBV2 | ASSEGRDLLLY
TRBJ1-4 | TRBV5-4 | ASSFGAANEKLF
TRBJ1-1 | TRBV27 | ASRGTGRTEAF
TRBJ1-2 | TRBV30 | AWNPRGYYGYT
TRBJ2-1 | TRBV7-6 | ASSLLAGAGNEQF
TRBJ2-1 | TRBV7-6 | ASSSGVALTHNEQF
TRBJ1-4 | TRBV11-3 | ASSLTGPVGGLF
TRBJ2-3 | TRBV19 | ASSIAGGDTQY
TRBJ1-5 | TRBV27 | ASSYKESNQPQH
TRBJ2-1 | TRBV18 | ASSPPGALVYNEQF
TRBJ2-7 | TRBV2 | ASSRDYLYEQY
TRBJ2-2 | TRBV6-5 | ASSYNSYPSTGELF
TRBJ2-1 | TRBV9 | ASSLRGRPNNEQF
TRBJ2-1 | TRBV5-1 | ASSLRGLAEREQF
TRBJ2-7 | TRBV5-1 | ASSLEPSGEQY
TRBJ1-2 | TRBV7-8 | AVTLGDSYGYT
TRBJ1-1 | TRBV19 | ASSFPRQGVPLGTEAF
TRBJ2-2 | TRBV5-1 | ASSPRWGGAQTGELF
TRBJ2-1 | TRBV6-5 | ASSYGSSYNEQF
TRBJ1-2 | TRBV7-2 | ASSLKTGDIGYT
TRBJ2-2 | TRBV15 | ATISSTQGVGTGELF
TRBJ2-4 | TRBV18 | ASSSYREAKNIQY
TRBJ2-1 | TRBV7-2 | ASSPRGYNEQF
TRBJ2-3 | TRBV6-5 | ASSYSERPSTDTQY
TRBJ2-1 | TRBV6-6 | ASRRGTAYYNEQF
TRBJ2-1 | TRBV7-9 | ASSPRFDEQF
TRBJ2-1 | TRBV10-3 | AMGLGSYNEQF
TRBJ2-3 | TRBV15 | ATSRRTSGRDTDTQY
TRBJ1-1 | TRBV4-3 | ASTLDRSNTEAF
TRBJ1-2 | TRBV5-4 | ASSFSEGYT
TRBJ2-1 | TRBV10-3 | AISGSGGTAYNEQF
TRBJ2-1 | TRBV5-5 | ASSSPLAGGSYNEQF
TRBJ1-1 | TRBV7-9 | SSSPDRFPFGNTEAF
TRBJ1-5 | TRBV6-5 | ASSGRGGDQPQH
TRBJ1-1 | TRBV5-1 | ASSVAPGQGLNTEAF
TRBJ2-3 | TRBV5-1 | ASSLWGQGQDTQY